A selection of T cell receptor beta chains follows, all from one sample in a study of shared clonotypes between healthy human individuals. Assay: immunoSEQ multiplex PCR; the TCRdb copy retains only in-frame clones and omits some. The sample consists of about 1.1 million clones, roughly 80% of them appearing once. Sequenced sample: memory CD4+ T cells from PBMCs. These TCRs come from a young man in good health. Some clones in this sample may be carry-over from other donors' samples. The CDR3 runs from the conserved cysteine through the conserved F or W. The order of the fields is clone size, V gene, D gene, J gene, CDR3 protein, CDR3 DNA. A D gene is named only where the DNA matches it firmly. Clone size is given for some rows only: seen once, a few or many times, or a class if the clone is expanded.

-	TRBV7-9	-	TRBJ1-6	CASSAKSGTASSPLHF	TGTGCCAGCAGCGCAAAATCCGGGACGGCCAGCTCACCCCTCCACTTT
-	TRBV28	-	TRBJ2-5	CASTTPQGGGETQYF	TGTGCCAGCACCACCCCCCAGGGGGGAGGGGAGACCCAGTACTTC
-	TRBV7-9	-	TRBJ2-7	CASSFGGTSYEQYF	TGTGCCAGCAGTTTTGGTGGCACCTCCTACGAGCAGTACTTC
many	TRBV21-1	-	TRBJ1-4	CASSPPGHGSEKLFF	TGTGCCAGCAGCCCACCGGGACACGGTTCGGAAAAACTGTTTTTT
few	TRBV6-5	-	TRBJ1-1	CASSYSISGGTEAFF	TGTGCCAGCAGTTACTCGATTTCGGGTGGGACTGAAGCTTTCTTT
-	TRBV11-2	-	TRBJ2-5	CASSLVGKETQYF	TGTGCCAGCAGCTTAGTGGGTAAAGAGACCCAGTACTTC
-	TRBV7-6	TRBD2	TRBJ2-3	CASSPIPGGGTDTQYF	TGTGCCAGCAGCCCTATCCCGGGAGGAGGCACAGATACGCAGTATTTT
-	TRBV7-2	-	TRBJ2-3	CASSLARSSVSTDTQYF	TGTGCCAGCAGCTTAGCCCGGTCTAGCGTTAGCACAGATACGCAGTATTTT
-	TRBV30	-	TRBJ1-1	CAWKTRVINTEAFF	TGTGCCTGGAAGACGAGAGTGATAAACACTGAAGCTTTCTTT
-	TRBV2	TRBD2	TRBJ2-1	CASSAPLAAPFF	TGTGCCAGCAGCGCCCCTCTAGCGGCGCCGTTCTTC
-	TRBV4-3	-	TRBJ1-1	CASSQETWTATEAFF	TGCGCCAGCAGCCAAGAAACCTGGACAGCCACTGAAGCTTTCTTT
few	TRBV4-3	-	TRBJ2-7	CASSQGVEYEQYF	TGCGCCAGCAGCCAAGGAGTGGAGTACGAGCAGTACTTC
-	TRBV5-1	-	TRBJ2-7	CASSLVVAGSSYEQYF	TGCGCCAGCAGCCTGGTCGTTGCGGGCAGCTCCTACGAGCAGTACTTC
-	TRBV28	-	TRBJ2-5	CASSFKGRETQYF	TGTGCCAGCAGTTTCAAGGGGCGGGAGACCCAGTACTTC
-	TRBV11-3	-	TRBJ1-1	CASSFHTGDTEAFF	TGTGCCAGCAGCTTCCACACCGGGGACACTGAAGCTTTCTTT
few	TRBV10-3	TRBD2	TRBJ2-7	CAIRGTSGKPYEQYF	TGTGCCATCAGGGGGACTAGCGGGAAGCCCTACGAGCAGTACTTC
once	TRBV6-1	-	TRBJ1-5	CAGSEGGRQPQHF	TGTGCCGGCAGTGAAGGTGGGCGACAGCCCCAGCATTTT
-	TRBV28	-	TRBJ1-1	CASSLSPTMNTEAFF	TGTGCCAGCAGTTTATCCCCAACCATGAACACTGAAGCTTTCTTT
-	TRBV19	-	TRBJ2-7	CASSLISGEQYF	TGTGCCAGTAGCTTGATCTCGGGCGAGCAGTACTTC
-	TRBV2	TRBD1	TRBJ2-2	CASSGTVVCLTGELFF	TGTGCCAGCTCCGGGACAGTGGTCTGTCTCACCGGGGAGCTGTTTTTT
-	TRBV6-6	-	TRBJ1-4	CASSYPRTDTNEKLFF	TGTGCCAGCAGTTACCCTCGGACGGACACTAATGAAAAACTGTTTTTT
many	TRBV4-2	-	TRBJ1-2	CASSPQGGYGYTF	TGTGCCAGCAGCCCCCAAGGGGGCTATGGCTACACCTTC
few	TRBV11-3	-	TRBJ2-7	CASSYGGDRAYEQYF	TGTGCCAGCAGCTACGGGGGGGACAGAGCCTACGAGCAGTACTTC
-	TRBV7-3	TRBD1	TRBJ1-2	CASSLEGTGETRYTF	TGTGCCAGCAGCTTAGAAGGGACAGGGGAAACGCGCTACACCTTC
once	TRBV4-2	-	TRBJ2-6	CASTSLYSGANVLTF	TGTGCCAGCACCAGCTTATACTCTGGGGCCAACGTCCTGACTTTC
many	TRBV9	-	TRBJ2-7	CASSLEFGEQYF	TGTGCCAGCAGCCTAGAGTTTGGCGAGCAGTACTTC
-	TRBV18	-	TRBJ2-1	CASSPGPTNEQFF	TGTGCCAGCTCACCAGGGCCAACAAATGAGCAGTTCTTC
few	TRBV28	-	TRBJ2-7	CASSFSAGKGEQYF	TGTGCCAGCAGTTTTTCTGCAGGGAAAGGCGAGCAGTACTTC
-	TRBV5-4	-	TRBJ2-1	CASSRDSPAYNEQFF	TGTGCCAGCAGCCGGGACTCCCCAGCCTACAATGAGCAGTTCTTC
-	TRBV7-9	-	TRBJ2-6	CATLDVFSGANVLTF	TGTGCCACCCTAGACGTCTTCTCTGGGGCCAACGTCCTGACTTTC
once	TRBV6-1	TRBD2	TRBJ2-7	CASSDFRAASGNYEQYF	TGTGCCAGCAGTGATTTTCGAGCGGCTAGCGGGAACTACGAGCAGTACTTC
-	TRBV29-1	-	TRBJ2-7	CSVAGRDGAEQYF	TGCAGCGTCGCGGGGCGGGACGGGGCCGAGCAGTACTTC
-	TRBV5-6	-	TRBJ1-2	CASSFPGGYYGYTF	TGTGCCAGCAGCTTCCCGGGCGGTTACTATGGCTACACCTTC
-	TRBV28	-	TRBJ2-3	CASTREGGITDTQYF	TGTGCCAGCACAAGGGAAGGCGGGATCACAGATACGCAGTATTTT
-	TRBV2	TRBD2	TRBJ2-2	CASSESGTRKGELFF	TGTGCCAGCAGCGAATCCGGGACTAGAAAAGGGGAGCTGTTTTTT